These 14 T cell receptor beta chains share one sample of origin, sequenced in a study of radiotherapy plus CTLA-4 blockade in lung cancer. Some clones are missing from TCRdb's copy, which holds only in-frame ones; the method was immunoSEQ multiplex PCR. The profile shows about 62,000 clones, 65% to 85% of them singletons. The starting material was peripheral blood, obtained from a patient treated with radiotherapy plus ipilimumab. All receptors derive from a human donor with non-small cell lung cancer who had a complete response to radiotherapy plus ipilimumab.

The chain carries TRBV6-6 and TRBJ1-2, with TRBD1 as a possible D gene (5 bases). This CDR3 is built from 11 residues. Germline CDR1 and CDR2: MNHNY and SVGAGI (reference sequence). The V gene lost 2 bases and the J gene lost 8 bases, with 6 bases spanning the gap. CDR3 loop: CASSYQGGYTF. Here the CDR3 DNA reads TGTGCCAGCAGTTACCAGGGAGGCTACACCTTC.

This clone showed up just a few times. This rearrangement joins TRBV30 to TRBJ1-6; 8 nucleotides line up with TRBD1. Trimming at V came to 4 bases and at J to 10 bases, leaving 18 bases not matched to a gene. CDR1 is GTSNPN, CDR2 SVGIG, per germline (reference sequence). This CDR3 spans 17 amino acids. The CDR3 DNA reads TGTGCCTGGAACGGAAGAGGGGACAGGCTTATAGGATCACCCCTCCACTTT. Its protein product is CAWNGRGDRLIGSPLHF.

This chain connects TRBV5-1 to TRBJ2-5; 7 bases match TRBD2. The J call could be wrong; TRBJ2-7 is a better fit for the DNA end. The germline V gene encodes CDR1 SGHRS and CDR2 YFSETQ. The CDR3 length is 15 residues. This chain's CDR3 is CASSLALAETYEQYF. The CDR3 DNA reads TGCGCCAGCAGCTTGGCTCTAGCGGAGACCTACGAGCAGTACTTC.

The chain carries TRBV5-4 and TRBJ2-1, with 9 nucleotides matching TRBD2. Per the germline V gene, CDR1 is SGHNT and CDR2 is YYREEE (reference sequence). This CDR3 has 16 residues. The trim removed 3 bases at V and 2 bases at J, leaving 6 bases unmatched. CDR3 in amino acids: CASSWGTSFTYNEQFF. The DNA for the CDR3 is TGTGCCAGCAGCTGGGGGACTAGCTTTACCTACAATGAGCAGTTCTTC.

The chain carries TRBV27 and TRBJ1-6, with 7 bases that match TRBD1. Unmatched junction bases numbered 3, after V lost 6 bases and J lost 10 bases. In germline, CDR1 is MNHEY, CDR2 SMNVEV (reference sequence). The CDR3 consists of 12 residues. In DNA form, the CDR3 reads TGTGCCAGCAGCTCGACAGGGTCACCCCTCCACTTT. The encoded protein is CASSSTGSPLHF.

The chain links TRBV18 to TRBJ2-1; D not resolved. Germline CDR1 KGHSH, CDR2 LQKENI. This CDR3 comprises 13 residues. The V and J ends lost 4 bases and 7 bases respectively, with 11 bases between them. CDR3 nucleotides: TGTGCCAGCTCACACTCCCCCGGGAATGAGCAGTTCTTC. Amino acids: CASSHSPGNEQFF.

This clone was observed once. V gene TRBV6-5 combines with J gene TRBJ2-7, with D possibly being TRBD1 (6 bases). Germline V gene data show CDR1 as MNHEY and CDR2 as SVGAGI. CDR3 length: 13 amino acids. Trimming pared 2 bases from V and 7 bases from J, leaving 12 bases between. Here the CDR3 DNA reads TGTGCCAGCAGTTACCTCACAGGGCAGGAGCAGTACTTC. Its translation is CASSYLTGQEQYF.

This clone came up a few times. The chain has TRBV14 and TRBJ1-3, with 7 bases fitting TRBD1. The CDR3 consists of 14 residues. Germline CDR1 is SGHDN and CDR2 is FVKESK. V was pared by 4 bases and J by 8 bases, with 8 bases of the junction left unmatched. CDR3 loop: CASSPSNRGYTIYF. CDR3 DNA: TGTGCCAGCAGCCCCAGTAACAGGGGATACACCATATATTTT.

This clone was picked up a small number of times. The chain carries TRBV18 and TRBJ2-5, with D maybe TRBD1 (5 bases). With 1 base removed from V and 2 bases from J, the gap between germline ends came to 8 bases. The CDR3 runs 14 residues. Germline V gives CDR1 KGHSH, CDR2 LQKENI. CDR3 DNA: TGTGCCAGCTCACCACAGGGGCTTCAAGAGACCCAGTACTTC. Its protein product is CASSPQGLQETQYF.

The V and J genes are TRBV30 and TRBJ1-1, with a possible D match to TRBD1 (5 bases). The CDR3 extends over 12 amino acids. The V end was cut by 1 base, the J end by 5 bases, with 8 bases between. The germline V gene has CDR1 GTSNPN and CDR2 SVGIG (reference sequence). For the CDR3, the DNA is TGTGCCTGGAGTGCCAGGGAAACTGAAGCTTTCTTT. Translation gives CAWSARETEAFF.

V gene TRBV6-5 combines with J gene TRBJ1-2; D gene uncertain. This CDR3 is 13 amino acids long. Germline V gene lookup returns CDR1 MNHEY and CDR2 SVGAGI. V shed 2 bases and J shed 3 bases, with 7 bases lying between them. The CDR3: CASSYNSYYGYTF. The DNA for the CDR3 is TGTGCCAGCAGTTACAACAGCTACTATGGCTACACCTTC.

This clone occurred many times. V gene TRBV18 combines with J gene TRBJ2-7; D may be TRBD2 (5 bases). Germline values: CDR1 KGHSH, CDR2 LQKENI. Trimming cost V 4 bases and J 2 bases, with 6 bases left between them. The CDR3 runs 12 residues. CDR3 bases: TGTGCCAGCTCACACGGGACCTACGAGCAGTACTTC. Translated, it gives CASSHGTYEQYF.

The V call is TRBV7-2, the J call TRBJ2-2, with no clear D. The CDR3 is 16 residues long. The V end was cut by 7 bases, the J end by 1 base, with 16 bases between. Per germline, CDR1 SGHTA and CDR2 FQGNSA. CDR3 DNA: TGTGCCAGCACCCTATACCCGCATGGGAACACCGGGGAGCTGTTTTTT. It specifies CASTLYPHGNTGELFF.

The chain couples TRBV5-1 to TRBJ2-7; 7 bases agree with TRBD1. CDR1 and CDR2 from the germline V gene are SGHRS and YFSETQ. J gave up 0 bases and V 4 bases, and 4 bases lay outside the gene matches. The CDR3 is 14 amino acids. The CDR3 region is CASSPGDSSYEQYF. For the CDR3, the DNA is TGCGCCAGCAGCCCCGGGGACAGCTCCTACGAGCAGTACTTC.